This T cell receptor beta chain came from a study of cytomegalovirus exposure and HLA in healthy donors. The PCR was carried out with 60 Vbeta primers and 13 Jbeta primers. Using immunoSEQ multiplex PCR, the repertoire was profiled, and TCRdb retains in-frame clones only, with some absent. The sample comprises about 95,000 clones, about four fifths of which are singletons, and 4.5% to 5.5% rests with the top ten. Germline V gene lookup returns CDR1 MNHNS and CDR2 SASEGT. V lost 9 bases, J lost 6 bases, and 9 bases lay in between. This CDR3 has 11 amino acids. Sequenced: PBMCs. V is TRBV6-1 and J is TRBJ2-1; a weak D match, TRBD1 (6 bases). This TCR derives from a woman aged 35 to 49 in good health and CMV-seronegative. In nucleotides, the CDR3 is TGTGCCAGTTCCAGGGGCAATGAGCAGTTCTTC. It codes for CASSRGNEQFF.